The 12 T cell receptor beta chains reported below all come from one sample, sequenced in a study of blood T cell repertoires in COVID-19. Clones were read by immunoSEQ multiplex PCR, and TCRdb kept only the in-frame ones, dropping some. The table lists approximately 300,000 clones, 70% to 90% of them singletons, with over 3.5% in the top ten. The source material was peripheral blood. These receptors were collected from a middle-aged woman with acute or convalescent COVID-19.

The V and J genes are TRBV6-1 and TRBJ1-6; 9 nucleotides agree with TRBD1. The germline CDR1 and CDR2 sequences are MNHNS and SASEGT. J gave up 8 bases and V 3 bases, and 2 bases lay outside the gene matches. This CDR3 is built from 14 residues. As DNA, the CDR3 is TGTGCCAGCAGTGATTGGACAGGGGATTCACCCCTCCACTTT. It codes for CASSDWTGDSPLHF.

V gene TRBV5-6 combines with J gene TRBJ1-1; D is perhaps TRBD1 (6 bases). The CDR3 covers 14 residues. CDR1 SGHDT and CDR2 YYEEEE come from the germline V gene. Deletions cut 4 bases from V and 7 bases from J, with 17 bases between. CDR3 amino acids: CASSHAGGASEAFF. The CDR3 region has the DNA TGTGCCAGCAGCCACGCTGGGGGGGCTAGTGAAGCTTTCTTT.

The chain links TRBV10-1 to TRBJ2-7; D gene unclear. The length of the CDR3 is 9 residues. V gave up 6 bases and J gave up 11 bases, with 8 bases separating them. From germline, CDR1 is WNHNN and CDR2 SYGVQD (reference sequence). CDR3 DNA sequence: TGCGCCAGCAGGGCAGGCAAGTACGTC. Translated, it gives CASRAGKYV.

This sequence joins TRBV18 and TRBJ2-5; D not resolved. The V end lost 0 bases, the J end lost 1 base, and 6 bases lay between the germline ends. The germline CDR1 and CDR2 sequences are KGHSH and LQKENI. The CDR3 is made up of 14 amino acids. CDR3 residues: CASSPPSIQETQYF. The CDR3 nucleotides are TGTGCCAGCTCACCACCGAGTATCCAAGAGACCCAGTACTTC.

The V gene is TRBV9, the J gene TRBJ1-4, with D maybe TRBD1 (6 bases). The germline V gene encodes CDR1 SGDLS and CDR2 YYNGEE. The ends were cut back, 4 bases at V and 0 bases at J, with 13 bases in the middle. The CDR3 is made up of 16 amino acids. In DNA form, the CDR3 reads TGTGCCAGCAGCCCACGGGAGGGGGCAACTAATGAAAAACTGTTTTTT. As protein: CASSPREGATNEKLFF.

This clone was counted only a few times. The chain carries TRBV6-5 and TRBJ1-1, with 10 positions matching TRBD1. The CDR3 runs 15 residues. Germline loops: CDR1 MNHEY, CDR2 SVGAGI. The J segment lost 4 bases and the V segment lost 5 bases, leaving 7 bases of the junction unmatched. In DNA form, the CDR3 reads TGTGCCAGCAGTCAATCCAGGACAGGGGGCACTGAAGCTTTCTTT. Encoded protein: CASSQSRTGGTEAFF.

The rearrangement links TRBV7-9 to TRBJ2-1, with 9 bases that match TRBD2. From germline, CDR1 is SEHNR and CDR2 FQNEAQ (reference sequence). V gave up 3 bases and J gave up 6 bases; unmatched junction bases: 6. CDR3 size: 15 residues. The CDR3 is CASSFGGGDINEQFF. The CDR3 DNA is TGTGCCAGCAGCTTCGGCGGGGGGGATATCAATGAGCAGTTCTTC.

V is TRBV7-8 and J is TRBJ1-1, with TRBD1 matching over 11 bases. CDR3 size: 14 residues. From germline, CDR1 is SGHVS and CDR2 FQNEAQ. Germline trimming cut 5 bases from V and 5 bases from J; bases unmatched to any gene: 4. CDR3 sequence (DNA): TGTGCCAGCAGCAAGCGGGACAGGGGGACTGAAGCTTTCTTT. Amino acids: CASSKRDRGTEAFF.

The chain couples TRBV12-3 or TRBV12-4 to TRBJ1-1, with TRBD1 matching over 7 bases. This CDR3 is built from 11 residues. After removal of 5 bases from V and 11 bases from J, the junction contained 5 bases not matched to a gene. The DNA of the CDR3 is TGTGCCAGCAGTACAGGGGTGATGGCTTTCTTT. This translates into CASSTGVMAFF.

This clone was observed once. The V call is TRBV6-5, the J call TRBJ1-1; D ambiguous. V shed 7 bases and J shed 5 bases, with 20 bases lying between them. CDR3 length: 15 residues. Per germline, CDR1 MNHEY and CDR2 SVGAGI. The CDR3 is CASTSAGPGKTEAFF. The CDR3 DNA follows: TGTGCCAGCACCTCCGCGGGCCCTGGGAAGACTGAAGCTTTCTTT.

V usage is TRBV5-6 and J usage is TRBJ1-5; D possibly corresponds to TRBD1 (6 bases). Germline V gene sequence: CDR1 SGHDT, CDR2 YYEEEE. Trimming took off 4 bases at V and 0 bases at J, with 17 bases between the two ends. The CDR3 loop spans 17 amino acids. Here the CDR3 reads CASSLLLAGASNQPQHF. The DNA of the CDR3 is TGTGCCAGCAGCCTGCTTCTCGCAGGGGCTAGCAATCAGCCCCAGCATTTT.

This chain links TRBV6-6 with TRBJ2-7; weak D call: TRBD1 (6 bases). Germline-derived CDR1 and CDR2 are MNHNY and SVGAGI (reference sequence). V lost 6 bases and J lost 6, with 12 bases in between. The CDR3 runs to 12 residues. The CDR3 DNA reads as TGTGCCAGCAGCCAGCAGACAGGCGAGCAGTACGTC. This encodes CASSQQTGEQYV.